Shown below are 11 T cell receptor beta chains from a single sample sequenced in a study of blood T cell repertoires in COVID-19. The data were produced by immunoSEQ multiplex PCR, yet TCRdb's version contains in-frame clones alone and is incomplete. The repertoire includes some 120,000 clones, 83% of them detected once, and about 6.3% sits in the top ten. The sequencing input was peripheral blood. The receptors derive from a man older than 75 with active or convalescent COVID-19.

The rearrangement links TRBV5-1 to TRBJ2-7; TRBD1 aligns across 7 bases. J was trimmed by 3 bases and V by 3 bases; bases with no gene match: 3. This CDR3 is 13 amino acids long. In germline, CDR1 is SGHRS, CDR2 YFSETQ. For the CDR3, the DNA is TGCGCCAGCAGCTCGGGACAGAACTACGAGCAGTACTTC. It yields the protein CASSSGQNYEQYF.

The genes are TRBV4-1 and TRBJ1-4; no definite D call. Trimming removed 1 base from V and 11 bases from J, with 8 bases in between. Germline V gene data show CDR1 as MGHRA and CDR2 as YSYEKL. This CDR3 contains 12 residues. CDR3 coding DNA: TGCGCCAGCAGCCAAGTGGCAGGCAAACTGTTTTTT. Translating gives CASSQVAGKLFF.

This sequence joins TRBV7-8 and TRBJ2-2, with a tentative D call TRBD2 (6 bases). The CDR3 runs to 16 residues. V lost 3 bases and J 4 bases, leaving 15 bases between the germline ends. Germline values: CDR1 SGHVS, CDR2 FQNEAQ. CDR3 coding DNA: TGTGCCAGCAGCTTCGCGGGCGGGAAGGGCACCGGGGAGCTGTTTTTT. This codes for CASSFAGGKGTGELFF.

The chain joins TRBV28 to TRBJ2-6; a weak D match, TRBD1 (5 bases). Trimming took 3 bases from V and 0 from J, leaving 12 bases between them. Looked up from germline, CDR1 is MDHEN and CDR2 is SYDVKM. The CDR3 runs 17 residues. The CDR3 region is CASSLGPEISGANVLTF. The CDR3 nucleotides read TGTGCCAGCAGTTTGGGGCCAGAAATCTCTGGGGCCAACGTCCTGACTTTC.

This clone appeared a single time. This chain uses TRBV4-3 with TRBJ1-3; TRBD1 aligns across 8 bases. V gave up 5 bases and J gave up 3 bases; unmatched junction bases: 6. The CDR3 is 15 residues long. Germline V gene lookup returns CDR1 LGHNA and CDR2 YSLEER. The CDR3 here is CASSRGTGDGNTIYF. DNA of the CDR3: TGCGCCAGCAGCAGGGGGACAGGAGATGGAAACACCATATATTTT.

The chain carries TRBV6-5 and TRBJ1-1; D gene ambiguous. V lost 8 bases and J 0 bases, leaving 10 bases between the germline ends. CDR1 is MNHEY, CDR2 SVGAGI, per germline. The CDR3 has 13 amino acids. The CDR3 bases are TGTGCCAGCGCAGACGGAGTGAACACTGAAGCTTTCTTT. It encodes CASADGVNTEAFF.

The J gene is TRBJ1-4, the V gene TRBV6-5; no clear D. Germline assignment: CDR1 MNHEY and CDR2 SVGAGI. V lost 6 bases, J lost 7 bases, and 18 bases lay in between. The CDR3 has 15 residues. CDR3 coding DNA: TGTGCCAGCAGGGGCAGGCCCCACGACGGTGAAAAACTGTTTTTT. Translated, it gives CASRGRPHDGEKLFF.

The rearrangement uses TRBV3-1 (or the pseudogene TRBV3-2) and TRBJ1-6; D unclear. Germline lookup yields CDR1 LGHDT and CDR2 YNNKEL (reference sequence). V was clipped by 4 bases and J by 7 bases, with 8 bases between them. The CDR3 covers 13 residues. CDR3 nucleotides: TGTGCCAGCAGCCCGACGGGGAATTCACCCCTCCACTTT. Translating gives CASSPTGNSPLHF.

This clone has a handful of counts. The chain is built from TRBV7-2 and TRBJ2-3; D not resolved. The germline CDR1 and CDR2 sequences are SGHTA and FQGNSA. The CDR3 has 12 residues. Trimming took off 5 bases at V and 2 bases at J, with 5 bases between the two ends. The CDR3 spells CASSRSTDTQYF. The CDR3 DNA reads as TGTGCCAGCAGCCGGTCCACAGATACGCAGTATTTT.

The chain employs TRBV7-9 and TRBJ1-2, with D tentatively TRBD1 (5 bases). CDR1 is SEHNR and CDR2 is FQNEAQ in the germline V gene (reference sequence). The CDR3 has 16 residues. V lost 0 bases, J lost 3 bases, and 14 bases lay in between. The CDR3 protein is CASSLAVPAGHYGYTF. In nucleotides, the CDR3 is TGTGCCAGCAGCTTAGCTGTACCGGCAGGGCACTATGGCTACACCTTC.

V and J are TRBV18 and TRBJ2-7, with TRBD1 matching 7 bases. CDR1 and CDR2 from the germline V gene are KGHSH and LQKENI. The CDR3 contains 16 residues. The V and J ends lost 6 bases and 2 bases, in that order; junction bases with no gene match: 13. The CDR3 DNA follows: TGTGCCAGCTCTCCCTCGACAGGGACGGGCCCCTACGAGCAGTACTTC. It codes for CASSPSTGTGPYEQYF.